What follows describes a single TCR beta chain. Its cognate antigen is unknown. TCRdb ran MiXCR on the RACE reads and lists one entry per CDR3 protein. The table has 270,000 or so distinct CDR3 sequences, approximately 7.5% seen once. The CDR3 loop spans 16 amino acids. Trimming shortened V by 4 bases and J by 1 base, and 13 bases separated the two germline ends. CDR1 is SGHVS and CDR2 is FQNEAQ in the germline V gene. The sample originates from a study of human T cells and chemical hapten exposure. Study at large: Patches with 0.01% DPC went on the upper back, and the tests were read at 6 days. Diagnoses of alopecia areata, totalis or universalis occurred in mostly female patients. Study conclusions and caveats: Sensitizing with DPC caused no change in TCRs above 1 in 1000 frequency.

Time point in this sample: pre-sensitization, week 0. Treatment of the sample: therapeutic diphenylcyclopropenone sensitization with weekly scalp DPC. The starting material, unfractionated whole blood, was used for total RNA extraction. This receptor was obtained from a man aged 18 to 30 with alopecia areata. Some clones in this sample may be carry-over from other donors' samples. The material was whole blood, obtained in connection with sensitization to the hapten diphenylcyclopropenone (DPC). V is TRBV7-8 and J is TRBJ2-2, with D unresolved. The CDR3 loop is CASSSQPVLNTGELFF. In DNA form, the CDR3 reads TGTGCCAGCAGCTCTCAGCCGGTACTGAACACCGGGGAGCTGTTTTTT. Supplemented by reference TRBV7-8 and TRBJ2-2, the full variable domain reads GAGVSQSPRYKVAKRGQDVALRCDPISGHVSLFWYQQALGQGPEFLTYFQNEAQLDKSGLPSDRFFAERPEGSVSTLKIQRTQQEDSAVYLCASSSQPVLNTGELFFGEGSRLTVL.